The present entry profiles one T cell receptor beta chain with its context. The CDR3 sequence is 14 residues long. Germline V gives CDR1 KGHSH, CDR2 LQKENI. V lost 3 bases, J lost 5 bases, and 5 bases stayed unmatched. Sequencing used immunoSEQ multiplex PCR; TCRdb keeps in-frame clones, though not all of them. Seen here are approximately 11,000 clones, 75% to 90% observed once, and the top ten hold 15% to 20%. The sample comes from a study of blood T cell dynamics during melanoma immunotherapy. Time point in this sample: pre-treatment baseline. Samples come from before therapy and from week 3 after the first blockade cycle. Disease control meant complete response, partial response or stable disease at 12 weeks.

The V and J genes are TRBV18 and TRBJ2-3; 7 nucleotides match TRBD2. This sequence was found in a human donor with melanoma. The sequenced sample was blood, obtained from a patient treated with checkpoint blockade. The DNA for the CDR3 is TGTGCCAGCTCACCCCGCACGGGGGGAGATACGCAGTATTTT. Protein sequence: CASSPRTGGDTQYF.